Listed below are T cell receptor beta chains from one sample, sequenced in a study of T cell responses to AZD1222 COVID-19 vaccine. Some clones are missing from TCRdb's copy, which holds only in-frame ones; the method was immunoSEQ multiplex PCR. The sample lists 80,000 to 100,000 clones, approximately 90% occurring once. This specimen consisted of peripheral blood, obtained on day 0 of AZD1222 vaccination. The receptor set was obtained from an adult in good health. CDR3s include the opening cysteine and the closing phenylalanine or tryptophan.

v_gene	j_gene	CDR3aa
TRBV19	TRBJ2-2	CASRSQGDTGELFF
TRBV7-9	TRBJ1-1	CASSSPPGRPTTEAFF
TRBV28	TRBJ1-2	CASSLGGTGSRNYGYTF
TRBV30	TRBJ2-6	CAWSVPGSGANVLTF
TRBV13	TRBJ2-2	CASSLGTSGKGSNTGELFF
TRBV19	TRBJ1-2	CASSHYGYTF
TRBV30	TRBJ2-5	CAWSPTQGLAETQYF
TRBV7-2	TRBJ2-7	CASSLNGGHPVHEQYF
TRBV5-4	TRBJ2-7	CASSSRGEAYEQYF
TRBV27	TRBJ2-1	CAATGVLHNEQFF
TRBV28	TRBJ2-7	CATFTGTAKYEQYF
TRBV20-1	TRBJ2-5	CSASQAQETQYF
TRBV5-8	TRBJ2-7	CASSRTGKNYEQYF
TRBV7-3	TRBJ2-4	CASSTNRAPGENIQYF
TRBV15	TRBJ2-2	CATSRGLVTSGSDGELFF
TRBV5-1	TRBJ1-1	CASSLGPTGAAFF
TRBV28	TRBJ1-1	CASSSPSLTQAPRAFF
TRBV5-1	TRBJ2-1	CASSSWTQPRPGNEQFF
TRBV28	TRBJ1-2	CASSLGTGDYGYTF
TRBV5-6	TRBJ2-3	CASSLLLARTDTQYF
TRBV9	TRBJ1-2	CASSPGQGASGYTF
TRBV7-2	TRBJ2-5	CASSLSGTGGETQYF
TRBV5-1	TRBJ2-7	CASSRQSSTYEQYF
TRBV3-1/TRBV3-2	TRBJ2-2	CASSLSGHYTGELFF
TRBV11-2	TRBJ2-7	CASSPPARSYEQYF
TRBV27	TRBJ1-2	CASSPLGGGYGYTF
TRBV7-6	TRBJ2-3	CASRPGGTSGTHTDTQYF
TRBV15	TRBJ2-5	CATSSRHPQETQYF
TRBV7-6	TRBJ2-2	CASSPVGGVLVPGELFF
TRBV27	TRBJ2-7	CASSFSLGRNYEQYF
TRBV7-8	TRBJ1-3	CASSLVGGISGNTIYF
TRBV11-3	TRBJ2-1	CASSLSGSNEQFF
TRBV28	TRBJ1-2	CASSMPSGGGGYTF
TRBV28	TRBJ1-2	CASSDTGVSGYTF
TRBV18	TRBJ2-5	CASSPPGSGQEYF
TRBV11-3	TRBJ2-3	CASSSGTLRDTQYF
TRBV27	TRBJ2-7	CASSFRLAGDPYEQYF
TRBV7-9	TRBJ2-1	CASSRDGYNEQFF
TRBV6-4	TRBJ2-3	CASSEQGGDTQYF
TRBV3-1/TRBV3-2	TRBJ1-2	CASSLTPGSYGYTF
TRBV5-1	TRBJ1-2	CASSQQGPNYGYTF
TRBV18	TRBJ2-5	CASSPRALSTETQYF
TRBV10-3	TRBJ1-6	CAISESTGGYNSPLHF